The TCR beta chain under discussion was sequenced for a study of blood T cell repertoires in COVID-19 (TCRdb year 2020). Regarding the research as a whole: Samples from collaborators originated in the United States, Italy and Spain and spanned both the acute and convalescent phases of COVID-19. The prospective study material was composed of cDNA or gDNA derived from T cells, B-cell-depleted T cells, or PBMCs. Deeply sampled blood TCRbeta repertoires from subjects exposed to, actively infected with, or recovered from COVID-19 were included in the dataset. The repertoires were made available in a free public database intended to serve as a resource for research on the immune response to SARS-CoV-2. The samples were drawn from the first 160 participants of the ongoing ImmuneRACE study and from 1,254 subjects provided by 6 global collaborators. Nearly every sample came with metadata listing a de-identified subject ID, COVID-19 status, age in years and sex. Where HLA class I and class II types were available, the types were taken from metadata supplied by the sample provider, not from assay-based typing.

Trimming accounts for 0 bases at V and 3 bases at J, while the number of junction bases matched to no gene is 4. The CDR3 has 16 amino acids, counting the end cysteine and phenylalanine. The kept DNA is CDR3 alone, 48 bases in frame from the first base. According to the germline V gene, CDR1 reads SGDLS and CDR2 reads YYNGEE. The immunoSEQ Assay, a bias-controlled multiplex PCR, was used to amplify TCRbeta CDR3 regions from genomic DNA. Per the authors' processing: Within the assay, amplification of reference gene primers was used to estimate how many nucleated cells each sample contained. To quantify the absolute abundance of each unique TCRbeta CDR3 rearrangement, sequence reads were collapsed and filtered. For each sample, productive Simpson clonality was calculated as the square root of Simpson's diversity index across productive rearrangements. In its TCRdb copy, this immuneACCESS table keeps in-frame sequences only and misses some clones. Where compared with another copy, unresolved V genes explain less than half of these, and the others have no known cause. For V, J and clone size, that table is used; D and trimming come from the DNA. For this sample there are 210,000 or so clones; approximately 80% appear just once. Under 4.5% of the sample rests with the top ten.

Here is what the overall study found, with its caveats: The amount of clinical and demographic metadata varied by source and participant and was provided uncurated.

A note on this clone: The antigen it recognizes is unknown. There are no base qualities to consult, and no much larger clone falls within one base.

Participants in the prospective study were aged about 18 to 89 years, lived in some 24 United States geographic areas, and enrolled through a virtual design. In the prospective study, participants were assigned to cohorts based on the clinical history participants reported in a screening survey and a study questionnaire. Mobile phlebotomists in the prospective study collected whole blood, serum and a nasopharyngeal or oropharyngeal swab from every participant. Prospective study participants could optionally give additional blood draws and questionnaires over a roughly 2-month period. Blood samples from the prospective study were shipped frozen or at room temperature prior to DNA extraction.

The rearranged segments are TRBV9 and TRBJ2-3; 10 junctional bases match TRBD2. The sequencing sample was made of PBMCs or T cells enriched from blood (not recorded which). The sequence came from a man aged 25-45 years with acute COVID-19. This receptor has the CDR3 CASSVGLGLATDTQYF. The DNA sequence is given as TGTGCCAGCAGCGTAGGCCTGGGACTAGCGACAGATACGCAGTATTTT. The full variable domain, completed from the reference TRBV9 and TRBJ2-3 proteins outside the CDR3, reads DSGVTQTPKHLITATGQRVTLRCSPRSGDLSVYWYQQSLDQGLQFLIQYYNGEERAKGNILERFSAQQFPDLHSELNLSSLELGDSALYFCASSVGLGLATDTQYFGPGTRLTVL.